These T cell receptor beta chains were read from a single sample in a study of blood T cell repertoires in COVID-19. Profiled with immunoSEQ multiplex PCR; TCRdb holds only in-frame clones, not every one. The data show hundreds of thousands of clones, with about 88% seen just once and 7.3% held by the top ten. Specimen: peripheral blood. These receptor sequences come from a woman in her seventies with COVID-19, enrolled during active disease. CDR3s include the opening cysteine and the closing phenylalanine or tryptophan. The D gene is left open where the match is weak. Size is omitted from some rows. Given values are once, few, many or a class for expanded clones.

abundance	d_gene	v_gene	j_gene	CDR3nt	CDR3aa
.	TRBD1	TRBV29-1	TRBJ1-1	TGCAGCGTCAACGGACAGGCGAACACTGAAGCTTTCTTT	CSVNGQANTEAFF
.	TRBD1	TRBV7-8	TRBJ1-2	TGTGCCAGCAGCTTAGGACAGGGGGCGGGCTATGGCTACACCTTC	CASSLGQGAGYGYTF
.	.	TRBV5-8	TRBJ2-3	TGTGCCAGCAGCTTGCGGGGGTCGGCGCAGTATTTT	CASSLRGSAQYF
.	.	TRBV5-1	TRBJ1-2	TGCGCCAGCAGCTTCCCAGGGTCGAAGGGCTACACCTTC	CASSFPGSKGYTF
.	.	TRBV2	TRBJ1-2	TGTGCCAGCAGTGAACACAAATCCTATGGCTACACCTTC	CASSEHKSYGYTF
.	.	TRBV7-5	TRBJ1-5	TGTGCCAGAAGCCACACCCCCGACAGCTCCGATAGCAATCAGCCCCAGCATTTT	CARSHTPDSSDSNQPQHF
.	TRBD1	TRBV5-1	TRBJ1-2	TGCGCCAGCAGCTCCGGGACAGGGGTTGTAAGCTATGGCTACACCTTC	CASSSGTGVVSYGYTF
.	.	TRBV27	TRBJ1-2	TGTGCCAGCAGTCCCTCGGCTCCGGGTGGCTACACCTTC	CASSPSAPGGYTF
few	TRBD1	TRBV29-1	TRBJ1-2	TGCAGCGTCTTCCAGGGGGCACCTGGCTACACCTTC	CSVFQGAPGYTF
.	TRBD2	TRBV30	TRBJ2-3	TGTGCCTGGAGACCTAGCGGGGGGGCAAGCACAGATACGCAGTATTTT	CAWRPSGGASTDTQYF
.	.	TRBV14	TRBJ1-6	TGTGCCAGCAGCCAAAACCCACCATACACCTATAATTCACCCCTCCACTTT	CASSQNPPYTYNSPLHF
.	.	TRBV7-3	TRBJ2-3	TGTGCCAGCAGCCTTTATGGCGGACACACAGATACGCAGTATTTT	CASSLYGGHTDTQYF
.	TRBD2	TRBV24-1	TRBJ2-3	TGTGCCACCCCGCCGGGGGGGCAGTCCACAGATACGCAGTATTTT	CATPPGGQSTDTQYF
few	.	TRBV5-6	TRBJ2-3	TGTGCCAGCAGTCGCGGACTTCCTAGCACAGATACGCAGTATTTT	CASSRGLPSTDTQYF
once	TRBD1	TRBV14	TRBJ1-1	TGTGCCAGCAGCAGACAGGGGTGGGGCACTGAAGCTTTCTTT	CASSRQGWGTEAFF
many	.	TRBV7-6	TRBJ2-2	TGTGCCAGCAGATATGAAACAGGGAACACCGGGGAGCTGTTTTTT	CASRYETGNTGELFF
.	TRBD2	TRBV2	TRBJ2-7	TGTGCCACCTCCGGCTTGCACCTAGCGGGGAACGAGCAGTACTTC	CATSGLHLAGNEQYF
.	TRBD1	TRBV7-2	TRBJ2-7	TGTGCCAGCAGCCCGGGACAGGGGACGTACGAGCAGTACTTC	CASSPGQGTYEQYF
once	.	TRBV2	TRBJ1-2	TGTGCCAGCAGTGAAGAGGACAGCTACTATGGCTACACCTTC	CASSEEDSYYGYTF
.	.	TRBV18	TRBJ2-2	TGTGCCAGCTCAACCCGACAGACAACAGTGACCGGGGAGCTGTTTTTT	CASSTRQTTVTGELFF
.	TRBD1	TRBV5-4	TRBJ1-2	TGTGCCAGCAGCCCTGACAGGGGGCAAGGCTACACCTTC	CASSPDRGQGYTF
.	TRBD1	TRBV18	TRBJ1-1	TGTGCCAGCTCATTTGCAGGGGGCGCGAACACTGAAGCTTTCTTT	CASSFAGGANTEAFF
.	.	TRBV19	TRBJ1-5	TGTGCCAGTAGTATAAGACAGAATAGCAATCAGCCCCAGCATTTT	CASSIRQNSNQPQHF
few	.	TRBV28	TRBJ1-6	TGTGCCAGCAGCAAATCAGGATTCTCTTCACCCCTCCACTTT	CASSKSGFSSPLHF
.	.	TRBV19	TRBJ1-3	TGTGCCAGTAGAAGGGCCACTGACTCTTGGAGGAACACCATATATTTT	CASRRATDSWRNTIYF
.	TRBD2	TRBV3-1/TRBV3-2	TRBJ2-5	TGTGCCAGCGTACAGCGGGGGGGGCAAGAGACCCAGTACTTC	CASVQRGGQETQYF
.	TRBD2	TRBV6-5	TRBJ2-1	TGTGCCAGCAAGGGGACTAGCAGATTCTACAATGAGCAGTTCTTC	CASKGTSRFYNEQFF
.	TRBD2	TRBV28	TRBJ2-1	TGTGCCAGCAGTTTCCTTTTCGGGGGGGGAAATGAGCAGTTCTTC	CASSFLFGGGNEQFF
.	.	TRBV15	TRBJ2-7	TGTGCCACCAGCAACCGGGGTGTCGAGCAGTACTTC	CATSNRGVEQYF
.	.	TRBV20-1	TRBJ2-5	TGCAGTGCTAGGTCCGAGGAGACCCAGTACTTC	CSARSEETQYF
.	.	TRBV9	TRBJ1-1	TGTGCCAGCAGCGTAGGAGGAGTAATGAACACTGAAGCTTTCTTT	CASSVGGVMNTEAFF
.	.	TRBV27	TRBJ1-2	TGTGCCAGCAGTTCATTGGGGCCCTACTATGGCTACACCTTC	CASSSLGPYYGYTF
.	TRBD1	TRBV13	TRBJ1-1	TGTGCCAGCAGCCCGGGACAGGCCGAAGCTTTCTTT	CASSPGQAEAFF
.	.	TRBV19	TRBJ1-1	TGTGCCAGTAGTATAGTGGGCAGGGGTATCACTGAAGCTTTCTTT	CASSIVGRGITEAFF
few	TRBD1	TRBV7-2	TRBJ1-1	TGTGCCAGCAGCTTGGGGACAGGGGAAGCTTTCTTT	CASSLGTGEAFF
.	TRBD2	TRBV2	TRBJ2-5	TGTGCCAGCAGGGGCGGGGGGGCCCAAGAGACCCAGTACTTC	CASRGGGAQETQYF
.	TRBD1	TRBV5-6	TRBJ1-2	TGTGCCAGCAGTTTAGTGGGACAGTTCTATGGCTACACCTTC	CASSLVGQFYGYTF
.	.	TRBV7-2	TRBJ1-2	TGTGCCAGCAGCTTAGAGGCCAGGCTTAACTATGGCTACACCTTC	CASSLEARLNYGYTF
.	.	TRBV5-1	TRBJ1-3	TGCGCCAGCAGGGCGGACAGCTCTGGAAACACCATATATTTT	CASRADSSGNTIYF
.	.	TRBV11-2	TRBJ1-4	TGTGCCAGCAGTCATAGGGGATTTGGTGGTGGAATTGAAAAACTGTTTTTT	CASSHRGFGGGIEKLFF
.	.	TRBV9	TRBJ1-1	TGTGCCAGCAGCGTAGAGAGAAACACTGAAGCTTTCTTT	CASSVERNTEAFF
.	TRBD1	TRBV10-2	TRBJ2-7	TGCGCCAGCAGGGGGACAGGGGGCGCCTACGAGCAGTACTTC	CASRGTGGAYEQYF
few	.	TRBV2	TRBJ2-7	TGTGCCAGCATTAGACCGGGATGGAACTACGAGCAGTACTTC	CASIRPGWNYEQYF
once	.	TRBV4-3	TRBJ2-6	TGCGCCAGCAGCCAAGACTACGCAAGGGGAACAGGGGCCAACGTCCTGACTTTC	CASSQDYARGTGANVLTF
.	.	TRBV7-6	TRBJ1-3	TGTGCCAGCAGCTTACCGACAGATTACTCTGGAAACACCATATATTTT	CASSLPTDYSGNTIYF
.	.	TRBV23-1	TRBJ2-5	TGCGCCAGCAGTCAGCCGCCCGGGACACCCGAAGAGACCCAGTACTTC	CASSQPPGTPEETQYF
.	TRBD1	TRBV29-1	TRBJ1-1	TGCAGCGTTCATCCTTGGGACAGAAGGACTGAAGCTTTCTTT	CSVHPWDRRTEAFF